This T cell receptor (beta chain) was captured in a study of HIV-infected children after antiretroviral therapy interruption. Study context: Children were on planned treatment interruption or continuous treatment. Continuous-treatment children had median age 8 years, interruption over 9 years.

The treatment was: PENTA 11 planned treatment interruption arm or continuous ART arm. Cryopreserved PBMC samples required at least 5 million viable cells. Sorting from thawed PBMCs isolated naive CD4+ CD45RA+ CD45RO- T cells. Per germline, CDR1 SGHVS and CDR2 FNYEAQ. The CDR3 runs to 15 residues. V gave up 5 bases and J gave up 4 bases; unmatched junction bases: 7. The TCR library was built from RNA with a 3' RACE protocol and unique molecular identifiers. TCRdb re-called the 3' RACE reads through MiXCR, storing one row per CDR3 protein. Found here are about 40,000 distinct CDR3 sequences, more than 6.5% of them singletons; the top ten hold approximately 0.97%.

The sequence derives from a pool of human donors with HIV. This specimen was CD45RA+ CD4+ T cells from PBMCs, pooled from several time points, taken from a donor given antiretroviral therapy, either interrupted or continuous. Subset: naive CD4+ CD45RA+ CD45RO- T cells. The chain couples TRBV7-6 to TRBJ1-1, with TRBD1 matching 10 bases. The DNA for the CDR3 is TGTGCCAGCAGCCGACAGGGGGCTGGAGTCACTGAAGCTTTCTTT. It translates to CASSRQGAGVTEAFF.